The clone carrying this T cell receptor (beta chain) has only a few counts. CD8 cells classed as naive were CD45RO-negative and positively selected for CCR7, excluding terminally differentiated effector memory CD45RA+ cells. Caucasian adults living in Nashville, Tennessee, provided all samples. The authors loaded around 190 ng DNA, 25,000 to 30,000 T cell genomes, into sorted-subset replicate PCRs. Profiled with immunoSEQ multiplex PCR; TCRdb holds only in-frame clones, not every one. The sample has roughly 770,000 clones, approximately 96% seen once; the top ten hold around 0.25%. The record originates from a study of shared clonotypes between healthy human individuals. Germline CDR1 SGDLS, CDR2 YYNGEE. V was trimmed by 2 bases and J by 6 bases, leaving 14 bases between them. CDR3 length: 14 residues.

This TCR came from a man aged 25-40 years in good health. This rearrangement joins TRBV9 to TRBJ1-1; D ambiguous. Source material: naive CD8+ T cells sorted from blood. The DNA of the CDR3 is TGTGCCAGCAGCGTGGGGAGGGTTGGGGCTGAAGCTTTCTTT. Translation gives CASSVGRVGAEAFF.